The source of this T cell receptor beta chain is a study of post-analysis software for immune sequencing data. The wider study: Progressive-relapsing, secondary progressive and relapsing-remitting multiple sclerosis were among the disease courses included. Findings and caveats of the study: The study found TRBV5-6, TRBV5-1 and TRBV20-1 among a handful of TRBV segments more frequent in patients than controls. Those with multiple sclerosis, the patient group, showed significantly lower normalized Chao1 diversity than controls.

The CDR3 contains 15 residues. Germline V gene sequence: CDR1 MNHNS, CDR2 SASEGT. V lost 4 bases to trimming and J lost 4 bases; unmatched junction nucleotides: 7. The TCR beta cDNA libraries carried unique molecular identifiers. cDNA molecules numbering about half a million came from approximately 0.91 to 9.4 million T cells. TCRdb redid the calling of the PCR reads with MiXCR, one entry per CDR3 protein. The repertoire holds a few hundred thousand distinct CDR3 sequences, with 36% as singletons. As concerns this clonotype: Its antigen is undetermined.

This TCR derives from a girl between 5 and 17 years old with multiple sclerosis. This chain uses TRBV6-1 with TRBJ2-3; 8 nucleotides align to TRBD2. Sequencing input: blood. The CDR3, as DNA: TGTGCCAGCAGTGCAGACGGGGGGGGTCCAGATACGCAGTATTTT. It translates to CASSADGGGPDTQYF.